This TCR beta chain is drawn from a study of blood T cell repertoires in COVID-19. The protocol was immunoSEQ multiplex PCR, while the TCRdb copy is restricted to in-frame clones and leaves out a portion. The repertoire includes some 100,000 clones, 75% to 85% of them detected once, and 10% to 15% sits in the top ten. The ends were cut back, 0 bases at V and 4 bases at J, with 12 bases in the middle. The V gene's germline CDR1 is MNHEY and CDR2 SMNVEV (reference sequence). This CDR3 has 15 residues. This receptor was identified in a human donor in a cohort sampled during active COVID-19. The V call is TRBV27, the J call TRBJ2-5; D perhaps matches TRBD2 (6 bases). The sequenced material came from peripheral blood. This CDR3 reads CASSLSAAGLETQYF. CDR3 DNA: TGTGCCAGCAGTTTATCGGCCGCGGGGTTAGAGACCCAGTACTTC.